This passage covers 18 T cell receptor beta chains from one sample sequenced in a study of identical twins. TCRdb processed the 5' RACE reads anew with MiXCR; each CDR3 protein has one entry. The sample yields some 1,600,000 distinct CDR3 sequences, roughly a third seen once. The sample taken for sequencing was cord blood. These receptors originate from a newborn girl in good health.

In its sample, this clonotype was seen a few times. The chain is built from TRBV12-3 or TRBV12-4 and TRBJ2-5; D gene uncertain. V lost 8 bases and J lost 5, with 6 bases in between. This CDR3 comprises 10 residues. CDR3 protein: CASGAETQYF. CDR3 bases: TGTGCCAGCGGTGCCGAGACCCAGTACTTC.

This clonotype was seen only a few times. This chain joins TRBV4-2 and TRBJ1-1; 8 bases match TRBD1. The CDR3 extends over 16 amino acids. The V segment lost 7 bases and the J segment 0 bases; nucleotides outside the gene matches: 10. Per germline, CDR1 LGHNA and CDR2 YNFKEQ. The CDR3 loop is CASTPTGVRMNTEAFF. In DNA form, the CDR3 reads TGTGCCAGCACTCCGACAGGGGTGAGGATGAACACTGAAGCTTTCTTT.

In this sample, this clonotype turned up a few times. This chain links TRBV20-1 with TRBJ2-3, with 8 bases lining up with TRBD2. This CDR3 has 13 amino acids. Germline V gives CDR1 DFQATT, CDR2 SNEGSKA (reference sequence). CDR3 amino acids: CRPRGLVKDTQYF. CDR3 DNA sequence: TGCAGACCTAGGGGACTAGTGAAAGATACGCAGTATTTT.

The rearrangement joins TRBV2 to TRBJ2-5; D remains ambiguous. The CDR3 sequence is 13 residues long. The germline V gene has CDR1 SNHLY and CDR2 FYNNEI. V dropped 7 bases and J dropped 2 bases, with 11 bases sitting between them. CDR3 nucleotides: TGTGCCAGCAAGTACAGCGAGCAAGAGACCCAGTACTTC. It is translated as CASKYSEQETQYF.

This clonotype showed up just a few times. The chain couples TRBV4-2 to TRBJ2-4; TRBD2 aligns across 15 bases. Germline CDR1 reads LGHNA; CDR2 reads YNFKEQ. V shed 8 bases, J shed 5 bases, and the junction held 4 bases outside the gene matches. The CDR3 is 15 residues long. The CDR3: CASQGLAGGENIQYF. The CDR3 DNA is TGTGCCAGCCAGGGACTAGCGGGGGGCGAAAACATTCAGTACTTC.

The rearrangement joins TRBV2 to TRBJ2-1; TRBD1 matches at 11 bases. The V gene end was trimmed by 6 bases and the J gene end by 0 bases; junction bases not matched to a gene: 4. This CDR3 has 16 residues. The germline V gene encodes CDR1 SNHLY and CDR2 FYNNEI. Written as DNA, the CDR3 is TGTGCCAGCAGGGTCGGGACAGGGGGCTCCTACAATGAGCAGTTCTTC. Encoded protein: CASRVGTGGSYNEQFF. Based on the CDR3 plus reference TRBV2 and TRBJ2-1, the full variable domain is EPEVTQTPSHQVTQMGQEVILRCVPISNHLYFYWYRQILGQKVEFLVSFYNNEISEKSEIFDDQFSVERPDGSNFTLKIRSTKLEDSAMYFCASRVGTGGSYNEQFFGPGTRLTVL.

The chain recombines TRBV20-1 with TRBJ2-3; 7 bases line up with TRBD2. CDR1 and CDR2 (germline): DFQATT, SNEGSKA (reference sequence). This CDR3 has 18 amino acids. J was trimmed by 2 bases and V by 0 bases; bases with no gene match: 14. The CDR3 sequence: CSARDRGTSAFSTDTQYF. The CDR3 DNA follows: TGCAGTGCTAGAGATCGGGGAACTAGCGCCTTCTCCACAGATACGCAGTATTTT.

The CDR3 DNA follows: TGTGCCACCAGTACCAGTTGGAGAAATGAAAAACTGTTTTTT. Encoded protein: CATSTSWRNEKLFF. V is TRBV15 and J is TRBJ1-4; D remains ambiguous. In germline, CDR1 is LNHNV, CDR2 YYDKDF (reference sequence). The V end lost 6 bases, the J end lost 5 bases, and 13 bases lay between the germline ends. The CDR3 sequence is 14 residues long.

Many counts were recorded for this clonotype. The chain uses TRBV3-1 and TRBJ2-1; 12 bases fit TRBD2. With 4 bases clipped from V and 6 bases from J, the junction kept 1 base outside the gene matches. This CDR3 has 14 amino acids. Germline V gives CDR1 LGHDT, CDR2 YNNKEL (reference sequence). The CDR3 coding sequence is TGTGCCAGCAGCCGGACTAGCGGGACCAATGAGCAGTTCTTC. Translating gives CASSRTSGTNEQFF.

This clonotype was detected a few times. The gene calls are TRBV14 and TRBJ2-1; D is possibly TRBD1 (6 bases). Germline CDR1 is SGHDN and CDR2 is FVKESK. CDR3 length: 16 residues. Trimming pared 4 bases from V and 4 bases from J, leaving 17 bases between. This CDR3 is CASSRIQGKSYNEQFF. The CDR3 coding sequence is TGTGCCAGCAGCCGAATACAGGGCAAGAGTTACAATGAGCAGTTCTTC. Full variable domain (rest looked up from reference TRBV14 and TRBJ2-1): EAGVTQFPSHSVIEKGQTVTLRCDPISGHDNLYWYRRVMGKEIKFLLHFVKESKQDESGMPNNRFLAERTGGTYSTLKVQPAELEDSGVYFCASSRIQGKSYNEQFFGPGTRLTVL.

This clonotype occurred a few times. The J gene is TRBJ2-7, the V gene TRBV29-1; 13 positions agree with TRBD2. Germline V gene data show CDR1 as SQVTM and CDR2 as ANQGSEA. V lost 7 bases, J lost 0 bases, and 9 bases stayed unmatched. The CDR3 has 16 residues. The chain's CDR3 is CSAWGLAGMFSYEQYF. As DNA, the CDR3 is TGCAGCGCATGGGGACTAGCGGGAATGTTCTCCTACGAGCAGTACTTC.

The CDR3 bases are TGTGCCAGCAGTTCCGATCGGGTAGCGGGAGCCCATGAGCAGTTCTTC. Amino acids: CASSSDRVAGAHEQFF. The rearrangement links TRBV28 to TRBJ2-1; 9 bases align to TRBD2. The germline V gene encodes CDR1 MDHEN and CDR2 SYDVKM. V lost 4 bases, J lost 8 bases, and 12 bases stayed unmatched. The CDR3 has 16 residues.

The V call is TRBV7-9, the J call TRBJ2-1; D ambiguous. The ends were cut back, 6 bases at V and 6 bases at J, with 9 bases in the middle. This CDR3 contains 12 residues. Looked up from germline, CDR1 is SEHNR and CDR2 is FQNEAQ (reference sequence). The CDR3 here is CASRQIINEQFF. As DNA, the CDR3 is TGTGCCAGCAGACAAATCATCAATGAGCAGTTCTTC. Combining the CDR3 with reference TRBV7-9 and TRBJ2-1 gives the whole variable domain DTGVSQNPRHKITKRGQNVTFRCDPISEHNRLYWYRQTLGQGPEFLTYFQNEAQLEKSRLLSDRFSAERPKGSFSTLEIQRTEQGDSAMYLCASRQIINEQFFGPGTRLTVL.

The chain links TRBV5-5 to TRBJ2-3, with D tentatively TRBD2 (7 bases). Germline lookup yields CDR1 SGHKS and CDR2 YYEKEE (reference sequence). Trimming shortened V by 6 bases and J by 1 base, and 18 bases separated the two germline ends. The CDR3 runs 16 residues. The CDR3 is CASTVLRGGRTDTQYF. The CDR3, as DNA: TGTGCCAGCACTGTCCTCCGCGGGGGCCGCACAGATACGCAGTATTTT.

This clonotype was seen only a few times. This chain connects TRBV6-6 to TRBJ1-2; D possibly corresponds to TRBD1 (5 bases). The CDR3 has 15 residues. Germline lookup yields CDR1 MNHNY and CDR2 SVGAGI (reference sequence). V gave up 2 bases and J gave up 4 bases, with 14 bases separating them. The CDR3 coding sequence is TGTGCCAGCAGTTACCCGCGGGGCGGGGGCTATGGCTACACCTTC. This encodes CASSYPRGGGYGYTF.

At least ten counts were recorded for this clonotype. A read error may produce the germline difference seen at one junction end. The V gene is TRBV5-1, the J gene TRBJ2-7; weak D call: TRBD1 (5 bases). Germline values: CDR1 SGHRS, CDR2 YFSETQ. The CDR3 runs 13 residues. The chain's CDR3 is CASSPDSSYEQYF. In DNA form, the CDR3 reads TGTGCCAGCAGTCCTGACAGCTCCTACGAGCAGTACTTC.

The chain uses TRBV20-1 and TRBJ2-7; perhaps TRBD2 as D (5 bases). The CDR3 has 12 residues. Per the germline V gene, CDR1 is DFQATT and CDR2 is SNEGSKA (reference sequence). Trimming took off 3 bases at V and 3 bases at J, with 9 bases between the two ends. Written as DNA, the CDR3 is TGCAGTGCTAGGGAGGTCAGCTACGAGCAGTACTTC. Protein: CSAREVSYEQYF.

This clonotype was seen more than once but under ten times. This chain uses TRBV5-1 with TRBJ2-5; D ambiguous. Trimming took off 1 base at V and 0 bases at J, with 22 bases between the two ends. Germline CDR1 is SGHRS and CDR2 is YFSETQ. The CDR3 is 19 amino acids. The CDR3 is CASSLRPPNGLGNQETQYF. The CDR3 DNA follows: TGCGCCAGCAGCTTGCGACCACCGAATGGGCTAGGGAACCAAGAGACCCAGTACTTC.